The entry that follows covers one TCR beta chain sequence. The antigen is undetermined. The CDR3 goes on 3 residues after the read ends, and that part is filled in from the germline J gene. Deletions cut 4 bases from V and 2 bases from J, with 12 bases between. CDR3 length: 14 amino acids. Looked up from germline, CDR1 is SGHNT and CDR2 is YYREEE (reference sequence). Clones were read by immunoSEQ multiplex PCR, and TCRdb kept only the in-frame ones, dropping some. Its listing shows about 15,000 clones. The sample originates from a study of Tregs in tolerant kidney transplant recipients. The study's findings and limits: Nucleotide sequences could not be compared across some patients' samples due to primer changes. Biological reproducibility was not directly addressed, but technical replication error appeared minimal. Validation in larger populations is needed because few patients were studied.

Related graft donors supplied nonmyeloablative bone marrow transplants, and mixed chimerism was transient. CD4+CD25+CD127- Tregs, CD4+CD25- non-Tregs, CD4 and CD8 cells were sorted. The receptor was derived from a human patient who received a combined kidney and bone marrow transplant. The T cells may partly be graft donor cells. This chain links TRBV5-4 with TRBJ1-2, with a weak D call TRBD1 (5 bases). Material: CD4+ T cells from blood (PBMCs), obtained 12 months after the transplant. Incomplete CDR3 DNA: TGTGCCAGCAGCCCGCCGGGGGTGAACTATGGC. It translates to CASSPPGVNYG. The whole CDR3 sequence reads CASSPPGVNYGYTF.